The source of this T cell receptor (beta chain) is a study of spatial heterogeneity in lung cancer. As for the study in general: Among detected sequences, beta-chain ones consistently exceeded alpha-chain ones in number. Each unique TCR and UMI combination was seen more than ten times on average in raw reads.

Time point noted: sample taken at primary tumor resection. Researchers sequenced whole RNA taken from tumor, nontumor lung or frozen PBMC without sorting. The 60 to 90 donors had untreated early-stage non-small cell lung cancer. From the 5' RACE reads, TCRdb called clonotypes with MiXCR, one entry per CDR3 protein. The sample has tens of thousands of distinct CDR3 sequences, 7.5% seen once; the top ten hold approximately 30%. This clonotype was detected ten times or more. Its matching antigen is unknown. A junction end diverges from the germline sequence, so it may reflect a read error. Whole-study findings and limits: Resection saw ubiquitous expanded tumor TCRs appear in blood more than follow-up did.

This specimen was PBMCs, taken at surgery. The sequence derives from a male donor with early-stage non-small cell lung cancer.

The CDR3 protein is CSARAGLGDKSVF. The CDR3 DNA follows: TGCAGTGCTAGAGCGGGGCTTGGGGATAAGTCGGTCTTT. The chain recombines TRBV20-1 with TRBJ1-1, with D perhaps matching TRBD1 (5 bases). The CDR3 length is 13 residues. Germline loops: CDR1 DFQATT, CDR2 SNEGSKA (reference sequence).